The entry below gives a single T cell receptor beta chain sequence along with its context. Its antigen is unknown. Use of 60 Vbeta and 13 Jbeta primers characterized the PCR. Profiled with immunoSEQ multiplex PCR; TCRdb holds only in-frame clones, not every one. In the table there are around 160,000 clones, approximately 80% of which are singletons. The V end was cut by 1 base, the J end by 9 bases, with 13 bases between. The germline V gene has CDR1 SGHTA and CDR2 FQGNSA. The CDR3 is made up of 14 amino acids. Donors counted as nominally healthy when sampled, yet unrecorded immune exposures were likely. This sample is drawn from a study of cytomegalovirus exposure and HLA in healthy donors. Whole-study results and caveats: Relative to equally common others, HLA-associated TCR beta chains showed greater clonal expansion in a later analysis. What TCR beta sequences reportedly achieved was accurate prediction of HLA-A and HLA-B alleles in most subjects. Later analysis reportedly placed an Asian-associated ancestry cluster below the approximately 650-donor mean in N-insertions.

This TCR derives from a woman between 40 and 55 years old in good health and CMV-seropositive. V usage is TRBV7-2 and J usage is TRBJ2-1; D is perhaps TRBD1 (5 bases). Sequencing was performed on PBMCs. The CDR3 coding sequence is TGTGCCAGCAGCTTAGTTAGGGGTCAGAGTGAGCAGTTCTTC. Its translation: CASSLVRGQSEQFF.